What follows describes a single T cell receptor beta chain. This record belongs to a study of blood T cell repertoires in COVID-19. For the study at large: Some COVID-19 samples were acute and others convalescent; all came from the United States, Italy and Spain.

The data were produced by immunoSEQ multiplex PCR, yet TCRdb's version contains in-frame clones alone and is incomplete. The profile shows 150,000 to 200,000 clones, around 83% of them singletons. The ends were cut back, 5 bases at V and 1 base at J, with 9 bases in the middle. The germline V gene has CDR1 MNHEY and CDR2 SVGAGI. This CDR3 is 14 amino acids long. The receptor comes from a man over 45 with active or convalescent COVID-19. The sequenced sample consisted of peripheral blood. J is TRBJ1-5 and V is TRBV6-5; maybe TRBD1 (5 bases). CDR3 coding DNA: TGTGCCAGCAGTCGGGGGTTGAGCAATCAGCCCCAGCATTTT. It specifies CASSRGLSNQPQHF.